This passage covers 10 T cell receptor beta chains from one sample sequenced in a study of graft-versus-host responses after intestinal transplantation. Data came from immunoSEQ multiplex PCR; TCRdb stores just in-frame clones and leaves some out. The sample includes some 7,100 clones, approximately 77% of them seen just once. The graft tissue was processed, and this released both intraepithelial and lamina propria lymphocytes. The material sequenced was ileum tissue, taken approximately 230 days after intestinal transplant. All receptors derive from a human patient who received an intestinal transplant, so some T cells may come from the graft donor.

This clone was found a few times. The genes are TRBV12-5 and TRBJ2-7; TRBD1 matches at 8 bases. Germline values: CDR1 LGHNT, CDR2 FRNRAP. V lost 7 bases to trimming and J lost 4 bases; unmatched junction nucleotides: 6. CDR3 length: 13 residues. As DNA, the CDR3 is TGTGCTAGTGCCAGGGACAGGAATTACGAGCAGTACTTC. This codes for CASARDRNYEQYF.

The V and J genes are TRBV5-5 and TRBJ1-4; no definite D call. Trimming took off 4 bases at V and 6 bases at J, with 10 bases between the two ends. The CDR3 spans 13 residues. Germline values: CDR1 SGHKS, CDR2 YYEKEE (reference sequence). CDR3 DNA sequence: TGTGCCAGCAGCCGCCCCGGGGATGAAAAACTGTTTTTT. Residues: CASSRPGDEKLFF.

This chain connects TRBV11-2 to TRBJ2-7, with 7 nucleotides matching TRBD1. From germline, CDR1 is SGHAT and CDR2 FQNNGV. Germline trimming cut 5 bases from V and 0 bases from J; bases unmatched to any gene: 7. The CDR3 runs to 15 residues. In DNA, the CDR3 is TGTGCCAGCAGCCCGCGACAGGGCCCCTCCTACGAGCAGTACTTC. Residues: CASSPRQGPSYEQYF.

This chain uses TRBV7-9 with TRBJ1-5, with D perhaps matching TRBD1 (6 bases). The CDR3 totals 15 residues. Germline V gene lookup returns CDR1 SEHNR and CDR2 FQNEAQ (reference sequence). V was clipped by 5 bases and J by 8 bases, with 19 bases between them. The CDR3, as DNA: TGTGCCAGCAGCCCTGGGGGGCGGGGGATGGAGCCCCAGCATTTT. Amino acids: CASSPGGRGMEPQHF.

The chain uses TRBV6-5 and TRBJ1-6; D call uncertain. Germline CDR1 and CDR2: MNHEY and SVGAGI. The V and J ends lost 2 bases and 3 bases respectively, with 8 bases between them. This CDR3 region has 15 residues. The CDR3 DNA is TGTGCCAGCAGTTACGGAGGAGGCTATAATTCACCCCTCCACTTT. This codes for CASSYGGGYNSPLHF.

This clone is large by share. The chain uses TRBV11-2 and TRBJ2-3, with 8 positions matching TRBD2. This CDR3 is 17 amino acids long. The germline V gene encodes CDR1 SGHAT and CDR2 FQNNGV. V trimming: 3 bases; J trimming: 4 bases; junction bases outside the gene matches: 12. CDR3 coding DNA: TGTGCCAGCAGCTTTCGATTGGCGGGAGGCGGTTCAGATACGCAGTATTTT. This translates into CASSFRLAGGGSDTQYF.

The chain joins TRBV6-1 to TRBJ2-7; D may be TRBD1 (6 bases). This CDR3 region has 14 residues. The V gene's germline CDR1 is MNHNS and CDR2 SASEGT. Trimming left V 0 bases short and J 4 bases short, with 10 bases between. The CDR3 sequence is CASSEAGRGYEQYF. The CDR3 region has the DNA TGTGCCAGCAGTGAAGCCGGCAGGGGTTACGAGCAGTACTTC.

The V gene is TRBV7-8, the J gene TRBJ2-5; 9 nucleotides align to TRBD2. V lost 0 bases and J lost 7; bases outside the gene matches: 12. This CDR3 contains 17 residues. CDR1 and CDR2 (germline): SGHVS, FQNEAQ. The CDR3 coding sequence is TGTGCCAGCAGCTTAGCGTCCCTAGCGGGGTCTTATCGGACCCAGTACTTC. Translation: CASSLASLAGSYRTQYF.

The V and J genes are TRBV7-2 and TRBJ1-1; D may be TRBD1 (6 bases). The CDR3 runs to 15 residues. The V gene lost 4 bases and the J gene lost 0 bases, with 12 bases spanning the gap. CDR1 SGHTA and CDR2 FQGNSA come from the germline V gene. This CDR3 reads CASSSQGTMNTEAFF. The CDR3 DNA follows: TGTGCCAGCAGCTCCCAGGGGACGATGAACACTGAAGCTTTCTTT.

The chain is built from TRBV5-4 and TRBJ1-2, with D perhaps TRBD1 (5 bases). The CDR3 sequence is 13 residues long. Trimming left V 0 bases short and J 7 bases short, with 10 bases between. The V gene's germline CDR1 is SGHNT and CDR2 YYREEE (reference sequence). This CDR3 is CASSLGWGGGYTF. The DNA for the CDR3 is TGTGCCAGCAGCTTGGGGTGGGGCGGTGGCTACACCTTC.